This is a list of T cell receptor beta chains from one sample in a study of OX40 agonist ivuxolimab in advanced cancers. Sequenced by immunoSEQ multiplex PCR; TCRdb stores in-frame clones only, minus some. The sample has fewer than 85,000 clones, about 78% seen once. The source was CD4+ or CD8+ T cells sorted from blood, collected in a trial of the OX40 agonist ivuxolimab. These TCRs come from an adult with an advanced solid tumor such as melanoma, head and neck, liver or kidney cancer. The CDR3 runs from the conserved cysteine through the conserved F or W. A D gene is named only where the DNA matches it firmly. Rows may omit the clone size; those that give it use once, few, many or a size class.

CDR3 length,clone size,J gene,V gene,D gene,CDR3 protein,CDR3 DNA
15,.,TRBJ2-7,TRBV5-1,.,CASSPRLLNPYEQYF,TGCGCCAGCAGCCCCCGACTCCTAAACCCCTACGAGCAGTACTTC
13,.,TRBJ2-5,TRBV7-2,.,CASSRAGSETQYF,TGTGCCAGCAGCCGAGCAGGGTCAGAGACCCAGTACTTC
13,.,TRBJ2-2,TRBV6-1,.,CATQKDYNGELFF,TGTGCCACCCAAAAAGACTACAACGGGGAGCTGTTTTTT
16,once,TRBJ2-2,TRBV30,TRBD2,CAWSSRPGGAAGELFF,TGTGCCTGGAGTAGTCGCCCGGGGGGGGCCGCCGGGGAGCTGTTTTTT
15,.,TRBJ2-7,TRBV6-6,TRBD1,CASTDTGQGTYEQYF,TGTGCCAGCACCGACACTGGACAGGGAACCTACGAGCAGTACTTC
14,.,TRBJ1-6,TRBV7-8,TRBD1,CASSPDRGNSPLHF,TGTGCCAGCAGCCCAGACAGGGGAAATTCACCCCTCCACTTT
13,.,TRBJ2-3,TRBV6-4,.,CASKLTATDTQYF,TGTGCCAGCAAATTGACAGCCACAGATACGCAGTATTTT
16,.,TRBJ1-2,TRBV21-1,.,CASSVRQLLWYGGYTF,TGTGCCAGCAGCGTTAGACAGCTTTTGTGGTACGGTGGCTACACCTTC
14,many,TRBJ1-5,TRBV7-2,.,CASSLERGNQPQHF,TGTGCCAGCAGCTTAGAAAGGGGTAATCAGCCCCAGCATTTT
15,.,TRBJ1-3,TRBV5-4,TRBD1,CASSLDRGLGNTIYF,TGTGCCAGCAGCTTGGACAGGGGGCTCGGAAACACCATATATTTT
16,once,TRBJ2-3,TRBV28,TRBD2,CASSLIGGGPTDTQYF,TGTGCCAGCAGTTTGATTGGGGGAGGGCCCACAGATACGCAGTATTTT
13,.,TRBJ1-2,TRBV28,TRBD1,CASITGGDYGYTF,TGTGCCAGTATAACAGGGGGCGACTATGGCTACACCTTC
15,.,TRBJ2-7,TRBV19,.,CASSPGAGNLYEQYF,TGTGCCAGTAGTCCGGGGGCAGGGAATTTGTACGAGCAGTACTTC
14,few,TRBJ2-1,TRBV6-5,.,CASRSASSYNEQFF,TGTGCCAGCAGATCAGCCAGCTCCTACAATGAGCAGTTCTTC
15,.,TRBJ1-2,TRBV5-1,.,CASSSYRAANYGYTF,TGCGCCAGCAGCTCCTACAGAGCTGCTAACTATGGCTACACCTTC
14,.,TRBJ2-1,TRBV11-2,.,CASSLAAGYNEQFF,TGTGCCAGCAGCTTAGCGGCGGGGTACAATGAGCAGTTCTTC
14,.,TRBJ1-5,TRBV28,.,CASRGGQWIQPQHF,TGTGCCAGTCGGGGGGGGCAATGGATTCAGCCCCAGCATTTT
17,.,TRBJ2-1,TRBV5-4,.,CASSPRGGGLSYNEQFF,TGTGCCAGCAGCCCGCGGGGCGGGGGCCTATCCTACAATGAGCAGTTCTTC
15,.,TRBJ2-7,TRBV6-6,.,CASSSPGLPQDEQYF,TGTGCCAGCAGTTCCCCAGGGCTCCCCCAGGACGAGCAGTACTTC
14,once,TRBJ2-7,TRBV5-1,.,CASRDPSSSYEQYF,TGCGCCAGCAGAGACCCATCGAGCTCCTACGAGCAGTACTTC
14,.,TRBJ2-1,TRBV5-5,TRBD2,CASSWGTSGNEQFF,TGTGCCAGCAGCTGGGGGACTAGCGGTAATGAGCAGTTCTTC
13,.,TRBJ2-1,TRBV5-1,.,CASSLGWNNEQFF,TGCGCCAGCAGCTTGGGCTGGAACAATGAGCAGTTCTTC
16,.,TRBJ2-7,TRBV6-1,.,CASSEAPPGDSYEQYF,TGTGCCAGCAGTGAAGCCCCCCCAGGGGACTCCTACGAGCAGTACTTC
16,.,TRBJ1-2,TRBV7-2,.,CASSLTDRRGANGYTF,TGTGCCAGCAGCTTAACCGACAGGAGAGGGGCGAATGGCTACACCTTC
14,.,TRBJ2-7,TRBV10-3,.,CAISGFQASYEQYF,TGTGCCATCAGCGGGTTTCAGGCCAGCTACGAGCAGTACTTC
14,many,TRBJ1-1,TRBV2,TRBD1,CASRETGINTEAFF,TGTGCCAGCAGGGAGACAGGGATTAACACTGAAGCTTTCTTT
16,.,TRBJ2-3,TRBV5-4,TRBD1,CASSLKGQGPADTQYF,TGTGCCAGCAGCTTAAAGGGACAGGGGCCGGCAGATACGCAGTATTTT
16,.,TRBJ1-2,TRBV5-4,.,CASTSGGAQGDYGYTF,TGTGCCAGCACCTCTGGGGGGGCGCAAGGGGACTATGGCTACACCTTC
13,.,TRBJ2-7,TRBV29-1,TRBD1,CSVPGQGLHEQYF,TGCAGCGTTCCAGGACAGGGGTTACACGAGCAGTACTTC
15,few,TRBJ2-7,TRBV7-2,TRBD2,CASSSSRLAGDEQYF,TGTGCCAGCAGCTCCTCGAGACTAGCGGGCGACGAGCAGTACTTC
14,.,TRBJ1-2,TRBV4-1,TRBD1,CASRGTDSNYGYTF,TGCGCCAGCAGGGGGACAGATTCTAACTATGGCTACACCTTC
13,.,TRBJ1-1,TRBV5-1,.,CASSITPGSEAFF,TGCGCCAGCAGCATAACCCCAGGGTCTGAAGCTTTCTTT
14,.,TRBJ2-7,TRBV7-2,TRBD1,CASSPPTGGSEQYF,TGTGCCAGCAGCCCTCCGACAGGGGGCTCCGAGCAGTACTTC
16,once,TRBJ2-7,TRBV5-6,TRBD1,CASSLSRGQGGYEQYF,TGTGCCAGCAGCCTCTCTCGGGGACAGGGGGGCTACGAGCAGTACTTC
14,once,TRBJ2-3,TRBV2,TRBD1,CASSPDRAPDTQYF,TGTGCCAGCAGTCCGGACAGGGCGCCAGATACGCAGTATTTT
19,.,TRBJ1-5,TRBV21-1,.,CASSSFGARINEGNQPQHF,TGTGCCAGCAGCTCATTTGGGGCTCGGATAAATGAGGGCAATCAGCCCCAGCATTTT
14,.,TRBJ2-7,TRBV6-5,.,CASSRTVSSYEQYF,TGTGCCAGCAGTAGGACGGTGTCTTCCTACGAGCAGTACTTC
16,.,TRBJ2-7,TRBV4-3,.,CASSQDHRVPTYEQYF,TGCGCCAGCAGCCAAGACCACCGGGTCCCTACCTACGAGCAGTACTTC
15,.,TRBJ2-2,TRBV7-2,.,CASSLGAGRGGELFF,TGTGCCAGCAGCTTAGGGGCGGGAAGGGGCGGGGAGCTGTTTTTT
14,.,TRBJ1-2,TRBV5-8,.,CASSQGGTSRGYTF,TGTGCCTCATCCCAAGGTGGGACCTCCCGTGGCTACACCTTC
13,few,TRBJ1-1,TRBV7-2,.,CASSLQTYTEAFF,TGTGCCAGCAGTCTGCAGACCTACACTGAAGCTTTCTTT
14,.,TRBJ1-4,TRBV6-5,.,CASRPTGKDEKLFF,TGTGCCAGCAGGCCCACAGGGAAGGATGAAAAACTGTTTTTT